The T cell receptor (beta chain) under discussion was sequenced for a study of T cell clonality in common variable immunodeficiency. This table comes from immunoSEQ multiplex PCR, and its TCRdb copy is limited to in-frame clones, with some not included. The sample yields over 30,000 clones, without any singletons. The ends were cut back, 3 bases at V and 0 bases at J, with 9 bases in the middle. This CDR3 is built from 13 residues. The germline gives CDR1 GTSNPN, CDR2 SVGIG (reference sequence). Many counts were recorded for this clone. The CDR3 extends 3 residues past the end of the read, so its final part is completed from the germline J gene.

The chain recombines TRBV30 with TRBJ2-7, with TRBD1 as a possible D gene (6 bases). The clonotype originates from a person aged 18-69 years in good health. Sequencing input: peripheral blood mononuclear cells. The CDR3 reads CAWSGDTSYEQYF. The CDR3 bases that were read are TGTGCCTGGAGCGGGGACACCTCCTACGAG.